What follows are 27 T cell receptor beta chains derived from one specimen sequenced in a study of blood T cell repertoires in COVID-19. The method was immunoSEQ multiplex PCR; TCRdb's version includes in-frame clones alone and lacks a portion of them. In the table there are about 120,000 clones, 88% of which are singletons. Sequenced material: peripheral blood. Receptors were obtained from a woman aged 45-60 years with acute or convalescent COVID-19.

The rearrangement links TRBV24-1 to TRBJ2-2; tentatively, D is TRBD2 (6 bases). The CDR3 has 16 residues. The germline V gene has CDR1 KGHDR and CDR2 SFDVKD. V lost 4 bases to trimming and J lost 0 bases, with 11 bases between them. CDR3 loop: CATSDGGATNTGELFF. Written as DNA, the CDR3 is TGTGCCACCAGTGACGGAGGGGCTACGAACACCGGGGAGCTGTTTTTT.

The gene calls are TRBV12-3 or TRBV12-4 and TRBJ1-5; a possible D gene is TRBD1 (6 bases). V was clipped by 6 bases and J by 6 bases, with 9 bases between them. The CDR3 extends over 12 amino acids. The CDR3 DNA reads as TGTGCCAGCAGACAGGGTGGTCAGCCCCAGCATTTT. Protein: CASRQGGQPQHF.

The chain uses TRBV6-6 and TRBJ1-2; 7 positions agree with TRBD1. Germline V gene data show CDR1 as MNHNY and CDR2 as SVGAGI (reference sequence). The length of the CDR3 is 15 residues. V shed 7 bases and J 6 bases; nucleotides not matched to a gene: 14. This CDR3 reads CASNYPLDRDHGYTF. As DNA, the CDR3 is TGTGCCAGCAACTACCCCCTCGACAGGGACCATGGCTACACCTTC.

This clone was seen just once. The chain is built from TRBV3-1 (or the pseudogene TRBV3-2) and TRBJ2-7; a weak D match, TRBD1 (5 bases). V was clipped by 1 base and J by 0 bases, with 10 bases between them. The length of the CDR3 is 15 residues. Germline CDR1 LGHDT, CDR2 YNNKEL (reference sequence). CDR3 in DNA: TGTGCCAGCAGCCAAGGACAGCTAATCTCCTACGAGCAGTACTTC. Its protein product is CASSQGQLISYEQYF.

The chain uses TRBV7-9 and TRBJ1-2, with 10 bases aligning to TRBD1. The CDR3 runs 15 residues. Germline CDR1 is SEHNR and CDR2 is FQNEAQ (reference sequence). V trimming: 3 bases; J trimming: 7 bases; junction bases outside the gene matches: 8. CDR3 nucleotide sequence: TGTGCCAGCAGCTTGGCTGACAGGGGGCGGGGTGGCTACACCTTC. It specifies CASSLADRGRGGYTF.

V is TRBV29-1 and J is TRBJ1-1; 7 bases align to TRBD1. Germline lookup yields CDR1 SQVTM and CDR2 ANQGSEA. CDR3 length equals 13 residues. J lost 0 bases, V lost 5 bases, and 3 bases had no gene match. In DNA form, the CDR3 reads TGCAGCGTTAATCAGGGGGTGAACACTGAAGCTTTCTTT. Amino acid sequence: CSVNQGVNTEAFF.

This clone was picked up one time. This rearrangement joins TRBV6-6 to TRBJ2-6; 9 bases agree with TRBD1. This CDR3 is built from 18 residues. Germline V gene data show CDR1 as MNHNY and CDR2 as SVGAGI (reference sequence). The ends lost 5 bases at V and 0 bases at J; junction bases unmatched: 8. DNA for the CDR3: TGTGCCAGCAGTCTCCGGACAGGGGCATCCTCTGGGGCCAACGTCCTGACTTTC. This translates into CASSLRTGASSGANVLTF.

This chain joins TRBV24-1 and TRBJ2-5; perhaps TRBD2 as D (6 bases). Germline assignment: CDR1 KGHDR and CDR2 SFDVKD. This CDR3 comprises 16 residues. Trimming stripped 6 bases from V and 5 bases from J, with 21 bases between. The CDR3 loop is CATSSFAAGPRETQYF. The CDR3 nucleotides are TGTGCCACCAGTTCCTTTGCGGCGGGACCCCGGGAGACCCAGTACTTC.

The chain couples TRBV27 to TRBJ2-5; D perhaps matches TRBD2 (5 bases). The CDR3 consists of 15 residues. V shed 0 bases and J shed 5 bases, with 13 bases lying between them. Germline CDR1 MNHEY, CDR2 SMNVEV (reference sequence). The CDR3 DNA reads as TGTGCCAGCAGTTTATCTGGCCTAGCTGGTGAGACCCAGTACTTC. It specifies CASSLSGLAGETQYF.

The chain uses TRBV19 and TRBJ1-2; no definite D call. Trimming cost V 3 bases and J 4 bases, with 9 bases left between them. Germline CDR1 and CDR2: LNHDA and SQIVND (reference sequence). This CDR3 has 13 residues. The CDR3 sequence is CASSMATVYGYTF. In DNA, the CDR3 is TGTGCCAGTAGTATGGCAACAGTCTATGGCTACACCTTC.

CDR3 DNA sequence: TGTGCCAGCAGCCCCGAGGGGCGGGGCGCCTACGAGCAGTACTTC. Translating it yields CASSPEGRGAYEQYF. The gene calls are TRBV3-1 (or the pseudogene TRBV3-2) and TRBJ2-7, with D possibly matching TRBD2 (6 bases). This CDR3 is built from 15 residues. V was clipped by 4 bases and J by 2 bases, with 15 bases between them. Germline V gene sequence: CDR1 LGHDT, CDR2 YNNKEL (reference sequence).

The chain couples TRBV5-8 to TRBJ2-7; 7 nucleotides agree with TRBD1. The CDR3 is 15 amino acids. V was pared by 0 bases and J by 2 bases, with 5 bases of the junction left unmatched. The V gene's germline CDR1 is SGHTS and CDR2 YDEGEE. The CDR3 spells CASSLVGTATYEQYF. CDR3 nucleotides: TGTGCCAGCAGCTTGGTGGGGACAGCTACCTACGAGCAGTACTTC.

The chain has TRBV3-1 (or the pseudogene TRBV3-2) and TRBJ2-3, with 12 positions matching TRBD1. Per the germline V gene, CDR1 is LGHDT and CDR2 is YNNKEL (reference sequence). The length of the CDR3 is 15 residues. The junction had 6 bases not matched to a gene; V was cut back by 4 bases and J by 7 bases. In DNA form, the CDR3 reads TGTGCCAGCAGCCCCCGGGACAGGGGGCGGTATACGCAGTATTTT. This encodes CASSPRDRGRYTQYF.

The V gene is TRBV6-5, the J gene TRBJ2-2, with unresolved D. Trimming stripped 11 bases from V and 2 bases from J, with 15 bases between. The CDR3 sequence is 14 residues long. The germline gives CDR1 MNHEY, CDR2 SVGAGI. This chain's CDR3 is CAWALSTNTGELFF. The CDR3 coding sequence is TGTGCCTGGGCCCTATCGACCAACACCGGGGAGCTGTTTTTT.

The chain carries TRBV2 and TRBJ2-7; no definite D call. This CDR3 comprises 12 residues. Germline V CDR1 and CDR2: SNHLY, FYNNEI. The V end lost 4 bases, the J end lost 3 bases, and 7 bases lay between the germline ends. This CDR3 reads CASSATVYEQYF. The CDR3 bases are TGTGCCAGCAGTGCAACAGTCTACGAGCAGTACTTC.

This sequence joins TRBV14 and TRBJ1-5; 8 positions match TRBD1. With V trimmed by 8 bases and J by 4 bases, 4 bases remained unmatched. Germline V gene data show CDR1 as SGHDN and CDR2 as FVKESK. The CDR3 sequence is 13 residues long. DNA of the CDR3: TGTGCCAGCTCTAGACAGGGGAATCAGCCCCAGCATTTT. The encoded protein is CASSRQGNQPQHF.

The chain employs TRBV5-3 and TRBJ2-7; tentative D call: TRBD2 (6 bases). TRBV5-3 belongs to the ORF category, with a function that is uncertain. The V end was cut by 2 bases, the J end by 2 bases, with 11 bases between. CDR3 size: 14 residues. The CDR3 nucleotides are TGTGCCAGAAGCTTAGGGACTCTCGCCTACGAGCAGTACTTC. Protein product: CARSLGTLAYEQYF.

This clone was seen repeatedly, ten times or more. V gene TRBV7-2 combines with J gene TRBJ2-7; D unclear. V lost 5 bases and J lost 4, with 6 bases in between. CDR1 is SGHTA and CDR2 is FQGNSA in the germline V gene. The CDR3 consists of 11 residues. CDR3 coding DNA: TGTGCCAGCAGCGATCGGTACGAGCAGTACTTC. This codes for CASSDRYEQYF. Supplemented by reference TRBV7-2 and TRBJ2-7, the full variable domain reads GAGVSQSPSNKVTEKGKDVELRCDPISGHTALYWYRQSLGQGLEFLIYFQGNSAPDKSGLPSDRFSAERTGGSVSTLTIQRTQQEDSAVYLCASSDRYEQYFGPGTRLTVT.

The J gene is TRBJ2-7, the V gene TRBV9, with D tentatively TRBD2 (6 bases). Germline V gene sequence: CDR1 SGDLS, CDR2 YYNGEE. There are 15 residues in the CDR3. Trimming stripped 3 bases from V and 2 bases from J, with 15 bases between. The CDR3 sequence: CASSGGPGGTYEQYF. The CDR3 DNA sequence: TGTGCCAGCAGCGGGGGCCCCGGGGGTACCTACGAGCAGTACTTC.

J is TRBJ2-1 and V is TRBV5-1, with 8 bases identical to TRBD2. This CDR3 contains 15 residues. With 0 bases clipped from V and 9 bases from J, the junction kept 8 bases outside the gene matches. CDR1 SGHRS and CDR2 YFSETQ come from the germline V gene. The CDR3 region has the DNA TGCGCCAGCAGCTTGGACGACGGGAGGGCTTCTGAGCAGTTCTTC. This encodes CASSLDDGRASEQFF.

V usage is TRBV24-1 and J usage is TRBJ1-1, with TRBD1 identical over 12 bases. In germline, CDR1 is KGHDR, CDR2 SFDVKD. Trimming removed 4 bases from V and 11 bases from J; junction bases left unmatched: 10. The CDR3 runs 15 residues. The CDR3 protein is CATSDSGTGGAKAFF. The CDR3 nucleotides read TGTGCCACCAGTGACTCCGGGACAGGGGGCGCGAAGGCTTTCTTT.

The chain couples TRBV30 to TRBJ1-1; D unresolved. This CDR3 comprises 11 residues. V was cut by 0 bases and J by 11 bases, with 10 bases left in between. The germline V gene has CDR1 GTSNPN and CDR2 SVGIG (reference sequence). CDR3 amino acids: CAWSVARVAFF. CDR3 nucleotides: TGTGCCTGGAGTGTAGCTCGTGTTGCTTTCTTT.

The rearrangement joins TRBV2 to TRBJ2-7; TRBD2 aligns across 10 bases. CDR3 length: 15 amino acids. Germline CDR1 and CDR2: SNHLY and FYNNEI. V shed 4 bases, J shed 4 bases, and the junction held 7 bases outside the gene matches. The CDR3 spells CASSASGRAVYEQYF. Here the CDR3 DNA reads TGTGCCAGCAGTGCGAGCGGGAGGGCCGTATACGAGCAGTACTTC.

This clone was counted a single time. The CDR3 DNA sequence: TGTGCCAGCTCAACCGAGGCTAGCGGAAGCACAGATACGCAGTATTTT. Its protein is CASSTEASGSTDTQYF. The chain couples TRBV18 to TRBJ2-3; TRBD2 matches at 7 bases. The CDR3 consists of 16 residues. The V segment lost 5 bases and the J segment 0 bases; nucleotides outside the gene matches: 8. Looked up from germline, CDR1 is KGHSH and CDR2 is LQKENI.

In its sample, this clone was seen once. The chain links TRBV6-5 to TRBJ1-1; D remains ambiguous. The germline gives CDR1 MNHEY, CDR2 SVGAGI. Trimming stripped 10 bases from V and 9 bases from J, with 18 bases between. The CDR3 is 12 amino acids. CDR3 nucleotide sequence: TGTGCCACCGGGAGAAGAGGGCTACAAGCTTTCTTT. As protein: CATGRRGLQAFF.

This clone was observed a few times. The chain recombines TRBV7-2 with TRBJ2-1; TRBD2 matches at 11 bases. CDR3 length: 13 amino acids. Losses at the gene ends were 5 bases for V and 7 bases for J; bases not matched to a gene: 1. Germline loops: CDR1 SGHTA, CDR2 FQGNSA. CDR3 in amino acids: CASSTSGSNEQFF. CDR3 DNA: TGTGCCAGCAGCACTAGCGGGAGTAATGAGCAGTTCTTC.

This chain uses TRBV10-3 with TRBJ1-5; D might be TRBD1 (6 bases). There are 16 residues in the CDR3. V was clipped by 0 bases and J by 0 bases, with 9 bases between them. Germline V gene sequence: CDR1 ENHRY, CDR2 SYGVKD. CDR3 nucleotides: TGTGCCATCAGTGAGTCGAGACAGGTTAGCAATCAGCCCCAGCATTTT. Protein: CAISESRQVSNQPQHF.